This section outlines one TCR beta chain sequence together with its context. Its antigen is currently unknown. Next came a second PCR, run for 7 to 11 cycles, which used a sample-barcoded 5' primer along with a J-beta primer mix. TCRdb re-called the 5' RACE reads through MiXCR, storing one row per CDR3 protein. The repertoire holds approximately 800,000 distinct CDR3 sequences, with about 34% as singletons. The data belong to a study of blood T cells in healthy people across ages. Findings and caveats of the study: Long-lived donors carried more naive CD4+ cells and greater diversity than aged donors. Across the age range, TCR beta diversity per million T cells fell in a roughly linear way.

V gave up 5 bases and J gave up 4 bases, with 13 bases separating them. Germline lookup yields CDR1 KGHDR and CDR2 SFDVKD. CDR3 length: 14 amino acids. This clonotype originated in a man aged 18 to 30 in good health. The V gene is TRBV24-1, the J gene TRBJ1-2, with D tentatively TRBD1 (5 bases). The sample consisted of blood. The CDR3 DNA follows: TGTGCCACCAGTGGAAAGGGGCCCCTCTATGGCTACACCTTC. Protein product: CATSGKGPLYGYTF.